These 31 T cell receptor beta chains were sequenced from one sample in a study of shared clonotypes between healthy human individuals (dated by TCRdb to 2018 to 2020). CD8 naive samples were obtained by positive selection for CCR7 among CD45RO-negative cells, yielding a CD45RA+CCR7+ population from which TemRA cells were excluded. Library construction relied on the immunoSEQ multiplex PCR assay. In TCRdb, the immuneACCESS table is reduced to in-frame sequences with V and J assigned. These tables do not hold every clone; where another copy was compared, an unresolved V gene accounts for under half, and the others remain unexplained. This sample has 550,000 to 750,000 clones in its table, and about 95% of those were observed once. The ten largest clones represent less than 0.13% of the sample. Input material: naive CD8+ T cells sorted from blood. In light of the paper, this sample's cell subset or site label describes: CD45RA+CCR7+. These receptors originate from a woman in her thirties in good health.

Written as DNA, the CDR3 is TGCGCCAGCAGCACCCGACAGGGTTTAGAGGGAGAGACCCAGTACTTC. Translating gives CASSTRQGLEGETQYF. The chain employs TRBV5-1 and TRBJ2-5; 7 bases align to TRBD1. J gave up 4 bases and V 4 bases, and 13 bases lay outside the gene matches. Germline-derived CDR1 and CDR2 are SGHRS and YFSETQ. The CDR3 extends over 16 amino acids.

This chain joins TRBV5-6 and TRBJ1-5, with D tentatively TRBD1 (6 bases). V lost 1 base, J lost 4 bases, and 9 bases lay in between. Germline loops: CDR1 SGHDT, CDR2 YYEEEE. CDR3 length equals 14 residues. CDR3 bases: TGTGCCAGCAGCTTGTTTACAGGGAATCAGCCCCAGCATTTT. Its translation: CASSLFTGNQPQHF.

V and J are TRBV6-6 and TRBJ1-5, with no clear D. Between the trimmed V and J ends, which lost 3 bases and 3 bases, there was a span of 9 bases. The length of the CDR3 is 14 residues. Per the germline V gene, CDR1 is MNHNY and CDR2 is SVGAGI (reference sequence). Here the CDR3 reads CASSYVQYNQPQHF. The CDR3 nucleotides read TGTGCCAGCAGTTATGTCCAGTACAATCAGCCCCAGCATTTT.

V gene TRBV7-8 combines with J gene TRBJ2-6; D is possibly TRBD1 (7 bases). The CDR3 contains 17 residues. The germline V and J ends were trimmed by 5 bases and 4 bases, with 18 bases remaining between them. CDR1 and CDR2 (germline): SGHVS, FQNEAQ. CDR3 bases: TGTGCCAGCAGCGGAGGCAGGGGGGTTTCCGGGGCCAACGTCCTGACTTTC. This translates into CASSGGRGVSGANVLTF.

The rearrangement links TRBV19 to TRBJ2-7; no clear D gene. The CDR3 loop spans 11 amino acids. Looked up from germline, CDR1 is LNHDA and CDR2 is SQIVND (reference sequence). Trimming cost V 4 bases and J 3 bases, with 4 bases left between them. CDR3 region: CASSKNYEQYF. CDR3 nucleotides: TGTGCCAGTAGTAAGAACTACGAGCAGTACTTC.

The genes are TRBV6-1 and TRBJ1-3; 7 bases are shared with TRBD1. Germline assignment: CDR1 MNHNS and CDR2 SASEGT. CDR3 length: 17 residues. Losses at the gene ends were 0 bases for V and 2 bases for J; bases not matched to a gene: 7. This chain's CDR3 is CASSEAPPGTAGNTIYF. Here the CDR3 DNA reads TGTGCCAGCAGTGAAGCCCCCCCCGGGACAGCTGGAAACACCATATATTTT.

V and J are TRBV18 and TRBJ2-3; TRBD1 matches 9 bases. Germline CDR1 KGHSH, CDR2 LQKENI. V lost 3 bases and J lost 4; bases outside the gene matches: 8. The CDR3 length is 16 residues. The CDR3 loop reads CASSPDRGTDADTQYF. The CDR3, as DNA: TGTGCCAGCTCACCGGACAGGGGAACAGACGCAGATACGCAGTATTTT.

The chain employs TRBV7-2 and TRBJ2-7; D is possibly TRBD2 (5 bases). Germline V CDR1 and CDR2: SGHTA, FQGNSA. The CDR3 has 14 amino acids. The V end was cut by 3 bases, the J end by 5 bases, with 14 bases between. The CDR3 region has the DNA TGTGCCAGCAGCTTCGGATACGGGGTCCACGAGCAGTACTTC. Residues: CASSFGYGVHEQYF.

The CDR3 sequence is CASSVFPTSSYNSPLHF. The DNA of the CDR3 is TGCGCCAGCAGTGTATTCCCGACCAGCTCCTATAATTCACCCCTCCACTTT. J is TRBJ1-6 and V is TRBV23-1, with D uncertain. TRBV23-1 is sorted into the ORF group, with uncertain function. The CDR3 spans 17 residues. Trimming took off 5 bases at V and 0 bases at J, with 14 bases between the two ends.

This clone was counted a single time. In DNA form, the CDR3 reads TGTGCCAGCAGCCCACCCCGGAGGTCTGAAGCTTTCTTT. Translated, it gives CASSPPRRSEAFF. This sequence joins TRBV7-2 and TRBJ1-1, with D unclear. CDR3 length: 13 residues. CDR1 and CDR2 (germline): SGHTA, FQGNSA. The V gene lost 5 bases and the J gene lost 6 bases, with 13 bases spanning the gap.

With respect to this clone: The identical CDR3 is also encoded by other nucleotide sequences in the sample. This CDR3 is CASSLRYSNQPQHF. For the CDR3, the DNA is TGTGCCAGCAGTCTAAGGTATAGCAATCAGCCCCAGCATTTT. The V call is TRBV28, the J call TRBJ1-5; D is undetermined. The V end was cut by 5 bases, the J end by 0 bases, with 8 bases between. The CDR3 spans 14 residues. Germline V gene lookup returns CDR1 MDHEN and CDR2 SYDVKM.

This clone came up once. V is TRBV11-3 and J is TRBJ2-1; 8 nucleotides match TRBD2. The CDR3 runs 14 residues. CDR1 is SGHNT and CDR2 is YENEEA in the germline V gene. The V segment lost 1 base and the J segment 8 bases; nucleotides outside the gene matches: 4. The CDR3 reads CASSLGGRLDEQFF. DNA for the CDR3: TGTGCCAGCAGCTTAGGCGGGAGGTTAGATGAGCAGTTCTTC.

The V call is TRBV7-9, the J call TRBJ1-4; 9 nucleotides match TRBD1. The CDR3 is 16 residues long. J gave up 6 bases and V 0 bases, and 5 bases lay outside the gene matches. The germline V gene has CDR1 SEHNR and CDR2 FQNEAQ (reference sequence). The CDR3 DNA sequence: TGTGCCAGCAGCTTAGCTACAGGGGGCCGGGATGAAAAACTGTTTTTT. This encodes CASSLATGGRDEKLFF.

CDR3 nucleotide sequence: TGTGCCAGCAGTGAAGGGCCAGGGCGAGGCGGGGAGCTGTTTTTT. Protein sequence: CASSEGPGRGGELFF. This rearrangement joins TRBV6-1 to TRBJ2-2; tentatively, D is TRBD1 (5 bases). Germline values: CDR1 MNHNS, CDR2 SASEGT. V gave up 1 base and J gave up 7 bases, with 13 bases separating them. CDR3 length: 15 amino acids.

The chain is built from TRBV4-1 and TRBJ1-5; D uncertain. Germline CDR1 is MGHRA and CDR2 is YSYEKL. The CDR3 is 16 residues long. Trimming removed 1 base from V and 2 bases from J, with 12 bases in between. CDR3 nucleotide sequence: TGCGCCAGCAGCCAAGCTCCAGACATGGGCAATCAGCCCCAGCATTTT. It specifies CASSQAPDMGNQPQHF.

The gene calls are TRBV4-1 and TRBJ2-1; the D gene is possibly TRBD2 (5 bases). Per germline, CDR1 MGHRA and CDR2 YSYEKL. V shed 2 bases and J shed 6 bases, with 8 bases lying between them. This CDR3 contains 13 residues. The CDR3 spells CASSQQDSNEQFF. Written as DNA, the CDR3 is TGCGCCAGCAGCCAACAGGACTCCAATGAGCAGTTCTTC.

This chain links TRBV10-1 with TRBJ2-1, with TRBD1 as a possible D gene (6 bases). Germline CDR1 and CDR2: WNHNN and SYGVQD (reference sequence). The CDR3 consists of 13 residues. The V end was cut by 6 bases, the J end by 9 bases, with 15 bases between. DNA of the CDR3: TGCGCCAGCAGCGCACAGGGCCGGGGTGAGCAGTTCTTC. It translates to CASSAQGRGEQFF.

V is TRBV11-2 and J is TRBJ2-5; the D call may be TRBD1 or TRBD2 (5 bases each). This CDR3 is built from 13 residues. The ends were cut back, 3 bases at V and 5 bases at J, with 10 bases in the middle. Per germline, CDR1 SGHAT and CDR2 FQNNGV. The DNA for the CDR3 is TGTGCCAGCAGCTTTTGGGACCCGGAGACCCAGTACTTC. The encoded protein is CASSFWDPETQYF. The full variable domain, with the rest looked up from reference TRBV11-2 and TRBJ2-5, is EAGVAQSPRYKIIEKRQSVAFWCNPISGHATLYWYQQILGQGPKLLIQFQNNGVVDDSQLPKDRFSAERLKGVDSTLKIQPAKLEDSAVYLCASSFWDPETQYFGPGTRLLVL.

The gene calls are TRBV11-2 and TRBJ2-2; the D is unclear. V lost 2 bases to trimming and J lost 7 bases, with 8 bases between them. CDR1 SGHAT and CDR2 FQNNGV come from the germline V gene. The CDR3 is made up of 13 amino acids. Here the CDR3 reads CASSLPGGGELFF. In nucleotides, the CDR3 is TGTGCCAGCAGCTTACCCGGCGGCGGGGAGCTGTTTTTT.

This clone has just one count. V and J are TRBV19 and TRBJ1-2; D unclear. The CDR3 contains 13 residues. The ends were cut back, 5 bases at V and 4 bases at J, with 11 bases in the middle. Germline assignment: CDR1 LNHDA and CDR2 SQIVND (reference sequence). The CDR3 loop is CASSAALLYGYTF. In nucleotides, the CDR3 is TGTGCCAGTAGTGCTGCTCTGCTCTATGGCTACACCTTC.

This clone was counted a single time. This chain connects TRBV28 to TRBJ2-5; weak D call: TRBD1 (6 bases). The closer fit of TRBJ2-7 to the DNA end suggests the J call may be wrong. Germline-derived CDR1 and CDR2 are MDHEN and SYDVKM. There are 14 residues in the CDR3. DNA for the CDR3: TGTGCCAGCAAAATGCAGGGGAGAATCAACGAGCAGTACTTC. Translated: CASKMQGRINEQYF.

The J gene is TRBJ2-3, the V gene TRBV6-5; D might be TRBD1 or TRBD2, each matching 5 bases. The V end was cut by 5 bases, the J end by 5 bases, with 14 bases between. The CDR3 totals 14 residues. The V gene's germline CDR1 is MNHEY and CDR2 SVGAGI. The CDR3 spells CASSPPGRIDTQYF. Here the CDR3 DNA reads TGTGCCAGCAGTCCTCCGGGACGGATAGATACGCAGTATTTT.

The V and J genes are TRBV14 and TRBJ2-1, with unresolved D. The germline gives CDR1 SGHDN, CDR2 FVKESK. Trimming took 5 bases from V and 8 from J, leaving 16 bases between them. The CDR3 runs to 14 residues. In DNA, the CDR3 is TGTGCCAGCAGCATAGGACCGCCGGCGTATGAGCAGTTCTTC. Translated: CASSIGPPAYEQFF.

The rearrangement links TRBV7-9 to TRBJ2-1; 10 bases are shared with TRBD2. The CDR3 runs to 13 residues. V was pared by 11 bases and J by 10 bases, with 11 bases of the junction left unmatched. CDR1 SEHNR and CDR2 FQNEAQ come from the germline V gene (reference sequence). This chain's CDR3 is CAGVTSGRDEQFF. Written as DNA, the CDR3 is TGTGCCGGGGTGACTAGCGGGCGGGACGAGCAGTTCTTC.

The chain has TRBV28 and TRBJ1-1, with a possible D match to TRBD1 (6 bases). Trimming stripped 3 bases from V and 10 bases from J, with 12 bases between. Germline V lookup: CDR1 MDHEN, CDR2 SYDVKM. The CDR3 totals 12 residues. The CDR3 here is CASSFGGQAAFF. The DNA of the CDR3 is TGTGCCAGCAGTTTTGGGGGGCAGGCAGCTTTCTTT. Full variable domain (remainder filled in from reference TRBV28 and TRBJ1-1): DVKVTQSSRYLVKRTGEKVFLECVQDMDHENMFWYRQDPGLGLRLIYFSYDVKMKEKGDIPEGYSVSREKKERFSLILESASTNQTSMYLCASSFGGQAAFFGQGTRLTVV.

V gene TRBV1 combines with J gene TRBJ2-1. TRBV1 is labeled a pseudogene. The length of the CDR3 is 13 residues. The CDR3 reads CTSSQGLYNEQFF. CDR3 DNA sequence: TGCACCAGCAGCCAAGGCCTGTACAATGAGCAGTTCTTC.

V and J are TRBV7-9 and TRBJ2-5; D is perhaps TRBD2 (6 bases). Trimming pared 5 bases from V and 5 bases from J, leaving 12 bases between. Germline loops: CDR1 SEHNR, CDR2 FQNEAQ (reference sequence). The CDR3 is 13 residues long. In nucleotides, the CDR3 is TGTGCCAGCAGCAAAGGGGACTCTGAGACCCAGTACTTC. Its protein product is CASSKGDSETQYF.

This clone came up once. V and J are TRBV11-2 and TRBJ2-5; no definite D call. The J call is doubtful: the DNA matches TRBJ2-7 better. Germline loops: CDR1 SGHAT, CDR2 FQNNGV. The CDR3 has 13 amino acids. DNA for the CDR3: TGTGCCAGCAGCCACTACTACTCCTACGAGCAGTACTTC. As protein: CASSHYYSYEQYF.

This chain joins TRBV23-1 and TRBJ2-7; 13 nucleotides agree with TRBD2. TRBV23-1 is sorted into the ORF group, with uncertain function. V was clipped by 2 bases and J by 4 bases; unmatched bases: 14. The CDR3 is 19 residues long. The CDR3 is CASSQREATSGRPRYEQYF. The CDR3 DNA is TGCGCCAGCAGTCAAAGGGAGGCGACTAGCGGGAGGCCTCGGTACGAGCAGTACTTC.

This sequence joins TRBV11-2 and TRBJ2-5, with 7 bases that match TRBD1. V lost 3 bases and J lost 3; bases outside the gene matches: 4. Per the germline V gene, CDR1 is SGHAT and CDR2 is FQNNGV. The CDR3 has 14 residues. Here the CDR3 reads CASSFGQGEETQYF. In DNA form, the CDR3 reads TGTGCCAGCAGCTTTGGCCAGGGGGAAGAGACCCAGTACTTC.

The rearrangement links TRBV11-2 to TRBJ2-7; TRBD1 matches 8 bases. Germline CDR1 is SGHAT and CDR2 is FQNNGV. The CDR3 extends over 14 amino acids. The V gene end was trimmed by 3 bases and the J gene end by 3 bases; junction bases not matched to a gene: 4. The CDR3, as DNA: TGTGCCAGCAGCTTCGACAGGGGACGCTACGAGCAGTACTTC. It encodes CASSFDRGRYEQYF.